This T cell receptor (beta chain) was sequenced during a study of T cell repertoires in ileal Crohn's disease. Notes on the study in general: Sorted CD8 T cells held more high-frequency clones than CD4. All patients with clonality above 26.8% had endoscopic recurrence.

Comment on this clone: Its antigen is currently unknown.

Per the germline V gene, CDR1 is SGDLS and CDR2 is YYNGEE. V lost 3 bases and J lost 3; bases outside the gene matches: 4. The CDR3 is 16 amino acids. Per sample, roughly 530 nanograms of biopsy DNA were TCRB immunosequenced. The repertoire was sequenced with immunoSEQ multiplex PCR; TCRdb's copy has only in-frame clones and lacks some. This table holds roughly 5,800 clones, 95% found once. The sample taken for sequencing was ileal tissue. The chain joins TRBV9 to TRBJ2-4; 12 nucleotides align to TRBD2. The TCR sequence derives from an adult with Crohn's disease. CDR3 sequence reads: CASSASGGAGKNIQYF. The CDR3 coding sequence is TGTGCCAGCAGCGCTAGCGGGGGGGCTGGCAAAAACATTCAGTACTTC.